The 9 T cell receptor beta chains listed next were all sequenced from one sample in a study of blood T cells in healthy people across ages. With a J-beta primer mix and a sample-barcoded 5' primer, a second PCR ran about 7 to 12 cycles. TCRdb analysed the 5' RACE reads with MiXCR anew, one entry per CDR3 protein. The repertoire holds approximately 790,000 distinct CDR3 sequences, 62% seen once, with 25% to 35% in the top ten. Sequencing was carried out using blood. These receptors were collected from a man younger than 45 in good health.

The chain couples TRBV27 to TRBJ1-2; perhaps TRBD1 as D (6 bases). The CDR3 has 14 residues. With 6 bases removed from V and 2 bases from J, the gap between germline ends came to 13 bases. CDR1 and CDR2 from the germline V gene are MNHEY and SMNVEV (reference sequence). For the CDR3, the DNA is TGTGCCAGCAGGTCTCCGGGACAAAACTATGGCTACACCTTC. Protein: CASRSPGQNYGYTF.

This rearrangement joins TRBV4-1 to TRBJ1-2; D gene unclear. CDR1 and CDR2 (germline): MGHRA, YSYEKL. CDR3 length: 16 amino acids. V shed 3 bases and J shed 2 bases, with 16 bases lying between them. The CDR3 protein is CASSHPDKGLNYGYTF. The CDR3 DNA sequence: TGCGCCAGCAGCCACCCAGATAAAGGACTGAACTATGGCTACACCTTC.

As concerns this clonotype: One junction end disagrees with the germline gene, perhaps due to a read error. The V call is TRBV5-1, the J call TRBJ1-2; possible D gene TRBD1, 5 bases. The CDR3 extends over 16 amino acids. CDR1 and CDR2 from the germline V gene are SGHRS and YFSETQ. CDR3: CASSSPGTHNNHGYTF. Written as DNA, the CDR3 is TGCGCCAGCAGCTCCCCCGGGACCCATAATAACCATGGCTACACCTTC.

This clonotype has more than one count but fewer than ten. This chain connects TRBV6-5 to TRBJ2-1; TRBD1 or TRBD2 may be the D gene (5 bases each). Germline values: CDR1 MNHEY, CDR2 SVGAGI. CDR3 length: 13 residues. V was pared by 6 bases and J by 4 bases, with 10 bases between. The CDR3 sequence: CASSGDVYNEQFF. The CDR3, as DNA: TGTGCCAGCAGCGGGGACGTGTACAATGAGCAGTTCTTC.

The J gene is TRBJ1-2, the V gene TRBV6-2 or TRBV6-3; 7 nucleotides line up with TRBD1. Germline assignment: CDR1 MNHEY and CDR2 SVGEGT. J lost 6 bases, V lost 6 bases, and 7 bases had no gene match. CDR3 length: 13 residues. The CDR3 DNA reads as TGTGCCAGCAGCCGGACAGGATTTGATGGCTACACCTTC. Amino acid sequence: CASSRTGFDGYTF.

This clonotype has a single count. For the CDR3, the DNA is TGTGCCAGCAGCTTAGAACCCATCGGAGAGACCCAGTACTTC. Its translation is CASSLEPIGETQYF. The V and J genes are TRBV7-2 and TRBJ2-5; D not certain. Deletions cut 1 base from V and 4 bases from J, with 10 bases between. The CDR3 has 14 amino acids. Germline V gives CDR1 SGHTA, CDR2 FQGNSA.

This chain connects TRBV9 to TRBJ2-1; TRBD2 matches at 11 bases. The CDR3 length is 16 residues. Germline assignment: CDR1 SGDLS and CDR2 YYNGEE. J gave up 2 bases and V 4 bases, and 5 bases lay outside the gene matches. The CDR3 is CASSPVLAGAYNEQFF. The CDR3 DNA reads TGTGCCAGCAGCCCTGTACTAGCGGGGGCCTACAATGAGCAGTTCTTC. The variable domain in full, completed from reference TRBV9 and TRBJ2-1, reads DSGVTQTPKHLITATGQRVTLRCSPRSGDLSVYWYQQSLDQGLQFLIQYYNGEERAKGNILERFSAQQFPDLHSELNLSSLELGDSALYFCASSPVLAGAYNEQFFGPGTRLTVL.

V gene TRBV28 combines with J gene TRBJ2-5; D may be TRBD1 (7 bases). There are 13 residues in the CDR3. Germline CDR1 and CDR2: MDHEN and SYDVKM. V shed 6 bases and J shed 4 bases, with 12 bases lying between them. In DNA form, the CDR3 reads TGTGCCAGCAGGGAGGGGGCAGGAGAGACCCAGTACTTC. This translates into CASREGAGETQYF.

The V call is TRBV24-1, the J call TRBJ2-7, with 12 bases matching TRBD1. Matching the DNA end better, TRBJ2-5 makes the J call doubtful. Germline CDR1 reads KGHDR; CDR2 reads SFDVKD. The CDR3 runs 16 residues. The CDR3 here is CATSDQGQGAGETQYF. The CDR3 DNA reads TGTGCCACCAGTGATCAGGGACAGGGGGCAGGAGAGACCCAGTACTTC.